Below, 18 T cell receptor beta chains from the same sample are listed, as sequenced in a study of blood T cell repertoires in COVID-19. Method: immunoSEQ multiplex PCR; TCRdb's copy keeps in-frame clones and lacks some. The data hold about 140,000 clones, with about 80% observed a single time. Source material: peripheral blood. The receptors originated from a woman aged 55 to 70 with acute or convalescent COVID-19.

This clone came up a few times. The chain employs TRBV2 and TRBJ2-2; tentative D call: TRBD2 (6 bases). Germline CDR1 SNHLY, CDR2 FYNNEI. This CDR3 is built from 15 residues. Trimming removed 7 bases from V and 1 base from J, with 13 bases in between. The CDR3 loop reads CASKVGSGNTGELFF. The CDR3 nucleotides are TGTGCCAGCAAAGTAGGTAGCGGGAACACCGGGGAGCTGTTTTTT.

The CDR3 region is CASREGAGENTIYF. The CDR3, as DNA: TGTGCCAGCAGGGAGGGGGCTGGGGAAAACACCATATATTTT. This chain links TRBV28 with TRBJ1-3, with 7 nucleotides matching TRBD1. V shed 6 bases and J 6 bases; nucleotides not matched to a gene: 8. This CDR3 is built from 14 residues. The germline CDR1 and CDR2 sequences are MDHEN and SYDVKM.

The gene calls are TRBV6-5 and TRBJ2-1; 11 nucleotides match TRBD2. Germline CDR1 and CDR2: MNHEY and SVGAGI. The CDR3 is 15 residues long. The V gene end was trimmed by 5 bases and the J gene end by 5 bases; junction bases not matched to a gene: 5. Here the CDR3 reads CASSSGTSGNNEQFF. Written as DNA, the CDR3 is TGTGCCAGCAGTAGCGGGACTAGCGGTAACAATGAGCAGTTCTTC.

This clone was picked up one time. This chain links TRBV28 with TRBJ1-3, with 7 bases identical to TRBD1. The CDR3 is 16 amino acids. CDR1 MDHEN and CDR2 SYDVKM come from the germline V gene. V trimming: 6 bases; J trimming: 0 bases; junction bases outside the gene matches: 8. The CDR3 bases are TGTGCCAGCAGCCGAGGGGGCTCGAGCTCTGGAAACACCATATATTTT. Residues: CASSRGGSSSGNTIYF.

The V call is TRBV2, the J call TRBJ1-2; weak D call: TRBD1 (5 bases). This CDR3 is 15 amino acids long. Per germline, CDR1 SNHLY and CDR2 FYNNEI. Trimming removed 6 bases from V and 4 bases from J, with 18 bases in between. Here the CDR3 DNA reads TGTGCCAGCAGCCTCGTGGAGGGGACCCTCTATGGCTACACCTTC. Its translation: CASSLVEGTLYGYTF.

Here the CDR3 reads CASSQRRDSNQPQHF. CDR3 nucleotides: TGTGCCAGCAGTCAACGCAGGGATAGCAATCAGCCCCAGCATTTT. The chain recombines TRBV6-2 or TRBV6-3 with TRBJ1-5; the D gene is possibly TRBD1 (5 bases). V was pared by 5 bases and J by 0 bases, with 11 bases between. In germline, CDR1 is MNHEY, CDR2 SVGEGT. This CDR3 region has 15 residues.

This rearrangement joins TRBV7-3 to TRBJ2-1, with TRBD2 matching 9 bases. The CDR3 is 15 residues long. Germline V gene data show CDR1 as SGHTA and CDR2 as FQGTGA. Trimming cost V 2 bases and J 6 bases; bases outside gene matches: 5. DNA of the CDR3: TGTGCCAGCAGCTTACTTAGCGGGGGTCCCAATGAGCAGTTCTTC. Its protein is CASSLLSGGPNEQFF.

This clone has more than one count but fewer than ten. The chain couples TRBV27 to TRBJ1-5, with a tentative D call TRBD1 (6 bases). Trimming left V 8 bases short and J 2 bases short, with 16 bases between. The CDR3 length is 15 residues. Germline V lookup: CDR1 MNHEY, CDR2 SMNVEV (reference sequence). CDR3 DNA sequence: TGTGCCAGCGGATTCGGGGGGCCCGGCAATCAGCCCCAGCATTTT. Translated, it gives CASGFGGPGNQPQHF.

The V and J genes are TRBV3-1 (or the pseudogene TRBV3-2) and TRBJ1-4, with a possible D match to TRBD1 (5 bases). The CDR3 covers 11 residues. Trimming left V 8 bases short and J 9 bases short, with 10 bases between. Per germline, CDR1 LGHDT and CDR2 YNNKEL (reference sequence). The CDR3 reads CASGPGKKLFF. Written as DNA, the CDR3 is TGTGCCAGCGGTCCAGGGAAAAAACTGTTTTTT.

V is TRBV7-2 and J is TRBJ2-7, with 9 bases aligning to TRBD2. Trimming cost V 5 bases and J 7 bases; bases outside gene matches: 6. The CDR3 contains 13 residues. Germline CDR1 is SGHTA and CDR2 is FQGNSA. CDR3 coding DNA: TGTGCCAGCAGCCGATATCTAGCGGGGGAGCAGTACTTC. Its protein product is CASSRYLAGEQYF.

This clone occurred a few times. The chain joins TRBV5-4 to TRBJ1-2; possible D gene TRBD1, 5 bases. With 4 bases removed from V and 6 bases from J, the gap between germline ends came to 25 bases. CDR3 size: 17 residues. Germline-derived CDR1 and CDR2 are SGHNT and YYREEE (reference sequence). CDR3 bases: TGTGCCAGCAGCAGAGAGATCCTACGGGGGAAAAAAAATGGCTACACCTTC. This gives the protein CASSREILRGKKNGYTF. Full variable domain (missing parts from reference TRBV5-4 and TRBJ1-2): ETGVTQSPTHLIKTRGQQVTLRCSSQSGHNTVSWYQQALGQGPQFIFQYYREEENGRGNFPPRFSGLQFPNYSSELNVNALELDDSALYLCASSREILRGKKNGYTFGSGTRLTVV.

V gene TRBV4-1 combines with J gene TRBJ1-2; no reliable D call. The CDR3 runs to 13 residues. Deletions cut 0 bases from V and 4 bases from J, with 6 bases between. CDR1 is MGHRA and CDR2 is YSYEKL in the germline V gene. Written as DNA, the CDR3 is TGCGCCAGCAGCCAAGATTTATCCTATGGCTACACCTTC. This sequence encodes CASSQDLSYGYTF.

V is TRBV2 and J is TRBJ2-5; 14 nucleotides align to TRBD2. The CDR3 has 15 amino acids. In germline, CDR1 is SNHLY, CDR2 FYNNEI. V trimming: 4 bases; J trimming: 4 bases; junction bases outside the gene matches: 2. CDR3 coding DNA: TGTGCCAGCAGTGTTGGGACTAGCGGGAGAGAGACCCAGTACTTC. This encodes CASSVGTSGRETQYF.

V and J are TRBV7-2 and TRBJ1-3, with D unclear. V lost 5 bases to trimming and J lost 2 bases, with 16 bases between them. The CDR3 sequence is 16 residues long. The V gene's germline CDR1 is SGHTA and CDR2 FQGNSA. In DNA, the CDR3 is TGTGCCAGCAGCCCCGGACCCCCGAGGGCTGGAAACACCATATATTTT. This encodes CASSPGPPRAGNTIYF.

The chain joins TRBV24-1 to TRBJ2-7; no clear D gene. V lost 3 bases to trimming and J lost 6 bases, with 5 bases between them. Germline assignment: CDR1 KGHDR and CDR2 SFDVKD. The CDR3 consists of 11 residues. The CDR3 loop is CATSDVAEQYF. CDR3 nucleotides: TGTGCCACCAGTGATGTAGCCGAGCAGTACTTC.

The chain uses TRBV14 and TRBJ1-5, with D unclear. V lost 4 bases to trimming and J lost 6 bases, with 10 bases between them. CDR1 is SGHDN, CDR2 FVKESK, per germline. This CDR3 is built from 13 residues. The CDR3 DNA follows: TGTGCCAGCAGCCCCGGACTTCGTCAGCCCCAGCATTTT. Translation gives CASSPGLRQPQHF.

The CDR3 reads CASSEARTGRSPLHF. The CDR3 nucleotides read TGTGCCAGCAGTGAAGCCCGGACAGGGCGTTCACCCCTCCACTTT. This chain connects TRBV6-1 to TRBJ1-6; 8 bases align to TRBD1. Germline V gene lookup returns CDR1 MNHNS and CDR2 SASEGT. The CDR3 extends over 15 amino acids. J gave up 9 bases and V 0 bases, and 4 bases lay outside the gene matches.

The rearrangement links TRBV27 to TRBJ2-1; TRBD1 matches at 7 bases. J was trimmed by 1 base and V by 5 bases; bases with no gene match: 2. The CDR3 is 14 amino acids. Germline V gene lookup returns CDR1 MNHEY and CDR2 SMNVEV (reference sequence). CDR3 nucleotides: TGTGCCAGCAGTCGACAGGGTTCCTACAATGAGCAGTTCTTC. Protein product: CASSRQGSYNEQFF.